This T cell receptor (beta chain) was identified during a study of long-term antiretroviral therapy in people with HIV. Overall study: The study's earliest collections predate the 2015 immediate-ART recommendation by about a decade. Whole-study findings and limits: ART was followed by higher diversity that remained below transplant donor controls.

Germline assignment: CDR1 SGHNT and CDR2 YYREEE (reference sequence). V was cut by 5 bases and J by 5 bases, with 18 bases left in between. The CDR3 extends over 15 amino acids. This was the immunoSEQ v3.0 assay at survey level. Profiled with immunoSEQ multiplex PCR; TCRdb holds only in-frame clones, not every one. The repertoire has some 17,000 clones, 75% to 85% of them found once; the top ten carry over 7.5%. Comment on this clone: No antigen is known for it.

Each donor had at least one pre-ART and at least two post-ART PBMC samples. Treatment locations for all participants with HIV were in the United States. The chain joins TRBV5-4 to TRBJ2-3; D is perhaps TRBD1 (5 bases). The sequence was collected from a man in his fifties with HIV. The sequencing here drew on unsorted PBMCs, taken 0.3 years before starting antiretroviral therapy. CDR3: CASRKGPGQRDTQYF. The CDR3 DNA is TGTGCCAGCAGAAAGGGGCCAGGCCAACGAGATACGCAGTATTTT.